The 25 T cell receptor beta chains presented below share a single source sample, sequenced in a study of vaccination and CD4 T cells after COVID-19. The Oncomine TCR Beta short-read assay was applied to DNA of cultured CD4+ T cells. TCRdb analysed the PCR reads with MiXCR anew, one entry per CDR3 protein. In the table there are about 14,000 distinct CDR3 sequences, 40% to 65% of which are singletons. Treatment described: roughly 11-day PBMC culture with coronavirus spike peptide pools or control peptides (ViraFEST assay). Antigens for these TCRs are unknown. The sample comprised CD4+ T cells from blood, cultured in vitro. The source is a human donor who had recovered from COVID-19.

The chain combines TRBV18 with TRBJ1-5, with 10 bases fitting TRBD1. V gave up 8 bases and J gave up 6 bases; unmatched junction bases: 7. The CDR3 has 14 amino acids. Germline loops: CDR1 KGHSH, CDR2 LQKENI. The CDR3 sequence: CASTRQGAGQPQHF. The CDR3 region has the DNA TGTGCCAGCACTCGACAGGGGGCTGGTCAGCCCCAGCATTTT. Together with reference TRBV18 and TRBJ1-5, the CDR3 gives the full variable domain: NAGVMQNPRHLVRRRGQEARLRCSPMKGHSHVYWYRQLPEEGLKFMVYLQKENIIDESGMPKERFSAEFPKEGPSILRIQQVVRGDSAAYFCASTRQGAGQPQHFGDGTRLSIL.

The sample holds a few counts of this clonotype. The V call is TRBV5-1, the J call TRBJ1-5; D is ambiguous. Germline loops: CDR1 SGHRS, CDR2 YFSETQ. The CDR3 spans 13 residues. Trimming removed 2 bases at V and 1 base at J, with 4 bases between. This CDR3 is CASSFESNQPQHF. The CDR3 DNA reads as TGCGCCAGCAGCTTCGAGAGCAATCAGCCCCAGCATTTT.

The rearrangement uses TRBV27 and TRBJ1-1; tentatively, D is TRBD1 (5 bases). Germline V CDR1 and CDR2: MNHEY, SMNVEV (reference sequence). Trimming shortened V by 4 bases and J by 6 bases, and 12 bases separated the two germline ends. This CDR3 comprises 13 residues. The CDR3 protein is CASSSSGWAEAFF. The CDR3 region has the DNA TGTGCCAGCAGTTCGTCAGGGTGGGCTGAAGCTTTCTTT.

The chain uses TRBV29-1 and TRBJ2-1; TRBD2 aligns across 12 bases. Germline lookup yields CDR1 SQVTM and CDR2 ANQGSEA. The length of the CDR3 is 13 residues. V trimming: 8 bases; J trimming: 9 bases; junction bases outside the gene matches: 8. The DNA of the CDR3 is TGCAGCACAAGGACTAGCGGGATCAGTGAGCAGTTCTTC. Translating it yields CSTRTSGISEQFF.

V is TRBV6-2 or TRBV6-3 and J is TRBJ2-5, with 10 positions matching TRBD1. This CDR3 region has 15 residues. Germline values: CDR1 MNHEY, CDR2 SVGEGT. V trimming: 2 bases; J trimming: 5 bases; junction bases outside the gene matches: 5. Written as DNA, the CDR3 is TGTGCCAGCAGTTACGGGGACAGGGGAGTGGAGACCCAGTACTTC. Translation gives CASSYGDRGVETQYF.

This clonotype was picked up a small number of times. This sequence joins TRBV6-2 or TRBV6-3 and TRBJ2-5; 9 bases are shared with TRBD2. Per the germline V gene, CDR1 is MNHEY and CDR2 is SVGEGT. After removal of 0 bases from V and 4 bases from J, the junction contained 6 bases not matched to a gene. This CDR3 is built from 16 residues. The CDR3 region is CASSYSLAGVGETQYF. CDR3 sequence (DNA): TGTGCCAGCAGTTACTCCTTAGCGGGAGTAGGAGAGACCCAGTACTTC.

V is TRBV9 and J is TRBJ1-5; no clear D gene. In germline, CDR1 is SGDLS, CDR2 YYNGEE. With 3 bases removed from V and 2 bases from J, the gap between germline ends came to 6 bases. This CDR3 contains 13 residues. The CDR3 nucleotides are TGTGCCAGCAGCGAGAAAGGCAATCAGCCCCAGCATTTT. The encoded protein is CASSEKGNQPQHF.

This clonotype is medium-sized. The chain employs TRBV6-1 and TRBJ1-6; 9 positions match TRBD1. This CDR3 has 16 residues. CDR1 and CDR2 (germline): MNHNS, SASEGT. The V segment lost 2 bases and the J segment 7 bases; nucleotides outside the gene matches: 6. CDR3 DNA sequence: TGTGCCAGCAGTGAATCCATTGGACAGGGGAATTCACCCCTCCACTTT. Encoded protein: CASSESIGQGNSPLHF.

This clonotype turned up a few times. The chain uses TRBV7-2 and TRBJ2-7; D gene unclear. The germline V gene has CDR1 SGHTA and CDR2 FQGNSA. This CDR3 has 14 amino acids. Trimming stripped 4 bases from V and 3 bases from J, with 13 bases between. The CDR3 reads CASSSGSVGYEQYF. The CDR3 DNA is TGTGCCAGCAGCTCCGGGTCAGTGGGCTACGAGCAGTACTTC.

J is TRBJ1-6 and V is TRBV2; D call uncertain. The germline gives CDR1 SNHLY, CDR2 FYNNEI. This CDR3 has 15 amino acids. With 1 base removed from V and 7 bases from J, the gap between germline ends came to 11 bases. In nucleotides, the CDR3 is TGTGCCAGCAGTGAAGTTGGCTACCGGAATTCACCCCTCCACTTT. Its protein product is CASSEVGYRNSPLHF. The full variable domain, in which reference TRBV2 and TRBJ1-6 provide the parts outside the CDR3, is EPEVTQTPSHQVTQMGQEVILRCVPISNHLYFYWYRQILGQKVEFLVSFYNNEISEKSEIFDDQFSVERPDGSNFTLKIRSTKLEDSAMYFCASSEVGYRNSPLHFGNGTRLTVT.

The chain links TRBV28 to TRBJ1-1; 7 positions agree with TRBD1. This CDR3 comprises 13 residues. The junction had 5 bases not matched to a gene; V was cut back by 6 bases and J by 4 bases. Germline V gives CDR1 MDHEN, CDR2 SYDVKM. The chain's CDR3 is CASRRQGTTEAFF. CDR3 DNA: TGTGCCAGCAGGAGACAGGGAACCACTGAAGCTTTCTTT. Looking up the rest from reference TRBV28 and TRBJ1-1 gives the full variable domain: DVKVTQSSRYLVKRTGEKVFLECVQDMDHENMFWYRQDPGLGLRLIYFSYDVKMKEKGDIPEGYSVSREKKERFSLILESASTNQTSMYLCASRRQGTTEAFFGQGTRLTVV.

The V call is TRBV27, the J call TRBJ2-7; the D is unclear. The germline V gene encodes CDR1 MNHEY and CDR2 SMNVEV (reference sequence). Trimming took off 4 bases at V and 1 base at J, with 11 bases between the two ends. This CDR3 is 14 amino acids long. CDR3 in DNA: TGTGCCAGCAGTTCCGTCGGACCATCCTACGAGCAGTACTTC. Its protein is CASSSVGPSYEQYF.

The chain uses TRBV28 and TRBJ1-1; 7 positions agree with TRBD1. This CDR3 has 16 amino acids. With 4 bases clipped from V and 0 bases from J, the junction kept 8 bases outside the gene matches. Per germline, CDR1 MDHEN and CDR2 SYDVKM. This chain's CDR3 is CASSYKRGQVNTEAFF. In DNA, the CDR3 is TGTGCCAGCAGTTATAAGAGGGGGCAGGTGAACACTGAAGCTTTCTTT. Complete variable domain (other parts from reference TRBV28 and TRBJ1-1): DVKVTQSSRYLVKRTGEKVFLECVQDMDHENMFWYRQDPGLGLRLIYFSYDVKMKEKGDIPEGYSVSREKKERFSLILESASTNQTSMYLCASSYKRGQVNTEAFFGQGTRLTVV.

The table lists this clonotype with a few counts. The rearrangement links TRBV20-1 to TRBJ2-1, with 10 positions matching TRBD1. J was trimmed by 6 bases and V by 5 bases; bases with no gene match: 13. Germline V gene data show CDR1 as DFQATT and CDR2 as SNEGSKA (reference sequence). The CDR3 is 16 residues long. The CDR3 DNA follows: TGCAGTGCTTTCGATACCGGACAGGGGGTCGGCAATGAGCAGTTCTTC. The encoded protein is CSAFDTGQGVGNEQFF.

The gene calls are TRBV20-1 and TRBJ2-7; unclear D gene. Trimming left V 0 bases short and J 2 bases short, with 14 bases between. Germline-derived CDR1 and CDR2 are DFQATT and SNEGSKA (reference sequence). The CDR3 length is 15 residues. CDR3 residues: CSAREPALATYEQYF. In DNA form, the CDR3 reads TGCAGTGCTAGAGAGCCGGCCCTGGCAACCTACGAGCAGTACTTC.

This chain connects TRBV24-1 to TRBJ2-6; the match to TRBD1 covers 9 bases. CDR3 length: 21 residues. V dropped 4 bases and J dropped 0; count of bases not matched to a gene: 15. The germline gives CDR1 KGHDR, CDR2 SFDVKD. The CDR3 sequence: CATSDPSRDRVQSSGANVLTF. The CDR3 DNA reads TGTGCCACCAGTGACCCTTCCCGGGACAGGGTCCAAAGCTCTGGGGCCAACGTCCTGACTTTC.

In this sample, this clonotype turned up a few times. The chain links TRBV30 to TRBJ2-2, with D perhaps given as TRBD1 or TRBD2 (6 bases each). This CDR3 is built from 15 residues. CDR1 and CDR2 from the germline V gene are GTSNPN and SVGIG (reference sequence). V was cut by 3 bases and J by 3 bases, with 14 bases left in between. This CDR3 reads CAWRSGGRDTGELFF. DNA for the CDR3: TGTGCCTGGAGATCCGGGGGCAGGGACACCGGGGAGCTGTTTTTT.

The rearrangement links TRBV27 to TRBJ2-3; 11 positions match TRBD2. J lost 1 base, V lost 3 bases, and 6 bases had no gene match. Germline values: CDR1 MNHEY, CDR2 SMNVEV (reference sequence). The CDR3 sequence is 17 residues long. In nucleotides, the CDR3 is TGTGCCAGCAGTTTCTCTAGCGGGAGGTGGGGCACAGATACGCAGTATTTT. Its protein product is CASSFSSGRWGTDTQYF.

The chain combines TRBV6-1 with TRBJ1-6; 8 bases map to TRBD1. Germline V gene sequence: CDR1 MNHNS, CDR2 SASEGT. V shed 6 bases, J shed 5 bases, and the junction held 3 bases outside the gene matches. This CDR3 has 14 amino acids. CDR3 protein: CASSRRGHNSPLHF. As DNA, the CDR3 is TGTGCCAGCAGCCGCAGGGGGCATAATTCACCCCTCCACTTT.

This clonotype was seen more than once but under ten times. The chain joins TRBV20-1 to TRBJ2-7, with D possibly TRBD1 on 7 matching bases. V lost 5 bases and J lost 3, with 20 bases in between. Germline V CDR1 and CDR2: DFQATT, SNEGSKA (reference sequence). The CDR3 is 15 amino acids. The CDR3 here is CSAGVLQGGFYEQYF. The CDR3 DNA is TGCAGTGCTGGGGTCCTCCAGGGGGGATTCTACGAGCAGTACTTC.

V is TRBV6-1 and J is TRBJ2-3; tentatively, D is TRBD1 or TRBD2 (6 bases each). Trimming cost V 8 bases and J 1 base, with 19 bases left between them. Germline CDR1 MNHNS, CDR2 SASEGT. There are 16 residues in the CDR3. In DNA, the CDR3 is TGTGCCAGCCGAAACCGCGGGACAACCGGCACAGATACGCAGTATTTT. It yields the protein CASRNRGTTGTDTQYF.

The chain couples TRBV2 to TRBJ2-6; maybe TRBD1 (6 bases). From germline, CDR1 is SNHLY and CDR2 FYNNEI. With 4 bases removed from V and 0 bases from J, the gap between germline ends came to 10 bases. CDR3 size: 16 residues. CDR3 in amino acids: CASSAGTSSGANVLTF. As DNA, the CDR3 is TGTGCCAGCAGTGCGGGGACATCCTCTGGGGCCAACGTCCTGACTTTC.

The chain uses TRBV5-1 and TRBJ2-5; 7 bases are a match to TRBD2. This CDR3 region has 14 residues. V gave up 0 bases and J gave up 4 bases; unmatched junction bases: 3. Germline CDR1 reads SGHRS; CDR2 reads YFSETQ. Here the CDR3 DNA reads TGCGCCAGCAGCTTGGGGTCGGGGGGAGAGACCCAGTACTTC. Translating gives CASSLGSGGETQYF.

This rearrangement joins TRBV12-3 or TRBV12-4 to TRBJ1-5; TRBD1 aligns across 9 bases. J gave up 5 bases and V 2 bases, and 4 bases lay outside the gene matches. The length of the CDR3 is 15 residues. CDR3 in amino acids: CASSLRRDRDQPQHF. The CDR3 bases are TGTGCCAGCAGTTTAAGGCGGGACAGGGATCAGCCCCAGCATTTT.

The genes are TRBV7-2 and TRBJ2-5; TRBD1 might be the D (6 bases). The CDR3 runs 14 residues. With 5 bases removed from V and 5 bases from J, the gap between germline ends came to 15 bases. Germline values: CDR1 SGHTA, CDR2 FQGNSA. As DNA, the CDR3 is TGTGCCAGCAGCCCACCAGGGGTTAGGGAGACCCAGTACTTC. Translating it yields CASSPPGVRETQYF. Filled out from reference TRBV7-2 and TRBJ2-5, the complete variable domain reads GAGVSQSPSNKVTEKGKDVELRCDPISGHTALYWYRQSLGQGLEFLIYFQGNSAPDKSGLPSDRFSAERTGGSVSTLTIQRTQQEDSAVYLCASSPPGVRETQYFGPGTRLLVL.